Listed here are 6 T cell receptor beta chains from one sample, sequenced in a study of control samples from healthy donors and cancer patients. TCRdb keeps only in-frame clones here, not all; method: immunoSEQ multiplex PCR. The data show 150,000 to 200,000 clones, almost 90% seen once. The sample taken for sequencing was blood. The source is a woman under 40 in good health.

The chain combines TRBV7-2 with TRBJ2-3; D possibly corresponds to TRBD1 (6 bases). Germline V CDR1 and CDR2: SGHTA, FQGNSA. The V gene lost 0 bases and the J gene lost 4 bases, with 11 bases spanning the gap. The CDR3 spans 15 residues. The CDR3 sequence: CASSLARGVADTQYF. In DNA, the CDR3 is TGTGCCAGCAGCTTAGCCAGGGGAGTTGCAGATACGCAGTATTTT.

The chain recombines TRBV20-1 with TRBJ1-2, with 11 bases fitting TRBD1. Unmatched junction bases numbered 13, after V lost 3 bases and J lost 7 bases. The CDR3 runs 16 residues. CDR1 and CDR2 (germline): DFQATT, SNEGSKA (reference sequence). In DNA form, the CDR3 reads TGCAGTGCTAGTGATCTCGGACAGGGGGCTGTGTTTGGCTACACCTTC. Translated: CSASDLGQGAVFGYTF.

This clone occurred a few times. In DNA form, the CDR3 reads TGTGCCAGCAGTTCCGGGGGAAGATGGGACGGATCTAACTATGGCTACACCTTC. Amino acids: CASSSGGRWDGSNYGYTF. The chain combines TRBV28 with TRBJ1-2; D is possibly TRBD1 (5 bases). Germline V gives CDR1 MDHEN, CDR2 SYDVKM. The CDR3 contains 18 residues. Trimming shortened V by 4 bases and J by 0 bases, and 21 bases separated the two germline ends.

The rearrangement joins TRBV24-1 to TRBJ2-1, with 7 bases matching TRBD1. CDR3 length: 18 residues. CDR1 is KGHDR, CDR2 SFDVKD, per germline. V shed 2 bases, J shed 0 bases, and the junction held 9 bases outside the gene matches. The CDR3 sequence: CATSDSPGQRPSYNEQFF. CDR3 DNA sequence: TGTGCCACCAGTGATTCGCCGGGACAGCGACCCTCCTACAATGAGCAGTTCTTC.

The J gene is TRBJ1-5, the V gene TRBV6-5, with D possibly TRBD1 on 5 matching bases. CDR3 length equals 13 residues. Trimming took off 10 bases at V and 4 bases at J, with 14 bases between the two ends. CDR1 and CDR2 (germline): MNHEY, SVGAGI. CDR3 amino acids: CATTGQINQPQHF. In DNA form, the CDR3 reads TGTGCCACCACTGGACAAATTAATCAGCCCCAGCATTTT.

This rearrangement joins TRBV15 to TRBJ1-2, with D possibly TRBD1 on 5 matching bases. The CDR3 consists of 14 residues. Germline CDR1 is LNHNV and CDR2 is YYDKDF (reference sequence). V was shortened by 1 base and J by 4 bases, with 10 bases between the two germline ends. For the CDR3, the DNA is TGTGCCACCAGCAGAGTTGGGGCCAGCTATGGCTACACCTTC. Protein product: CATSRVGASYGYTF.